The text below deals with one T cell receptor (beta chain). Its antigen is undetermined. This sample was taken from a study of T cells expressing NK-cell markers. On the study more broadly: From sorted CD3+CD56+NKG2C+, CD3+CD56+NKG2C- and CD3+CD56-NKG2C+ T cells came the TCR beta repertoires. Seven of eight sequenced donors tested HCMV-seropositive; one tested seronegative.

5'RACE template switching with UMIs generated TCR beta cDNA. TCRdb reanalyzed the 5' RACE reads and collapses them to one entry per CDR3 protein, without DNA. The sample table sets out about 380,000 distinct CDR3 sequences. Germline values: CDR1 KGHSH, CDR2 LQKENI. This CDR3 has 14 amino acids. Study-wide findings and caveats: Four of the donors also had these clonotypes leading their CD3+CD56-NKG2C+ fraction.

This receptor was identified in a man aged 18 to 69 in good health. Sequenced material: blood T cells: a sorted CD56 or NKG2C T cell subset, CD4+ or CD8+ T cells, or bulk PBMC T cells (not recorded which). The chain joins TRBV18 to TRBJ2-1. The CDR3 sequence is CASFTSGGRNEQFF.